The 2 T cell receptor beta chains presented below share a single source sample, sequenced in a study of shared clonotypes between healthy human individuals. Sequenced by immunoSEQ multiplex PCR; TCRdb stores in-frame clones only, minus some. The profile shows under 850,000 clones, approximately 77% of them singletons. Sequenced material: memory CD4+ T cells sorted from blood. As for subset: CD45RA-negative fraction. Receptor source: a woman aged 30 to 39 in good health.

This CDR3 is CATSPGTGTSNYGYTF. The DNA of the CDR3 is TGTGCCACTTCCCCCGGGACCGGGACCTCCAACTATGGCTACACCTTC. V is TRBV28 and J is TRBJ1-2; a weak D match, TRBD1 (5 bases). CDR3 length: 16 residues. The V gene lost 10 bases and the J gene lost 2 bases, with 23 bases spanning the gap. Germline lookup yields CDR1 MDHEN and CDR2 SYDVKM.

This sequence joins TRBV27 and TRBJ2-7; no firm D call. This CDR3 has 15 residues. Trimming shortened V by 2 bases and J by 4 bases, and 15 bases separated the two germline ends. Germline loops: CDR1 MNHEY, CDR2 SMNVEV (reference sequence). For the CDR3, the DNA is TGTGCCAGCAGTTTAATGGGTCTCCCATCGTACGAGCAGTACTTC. Translation: CASSLMGLPSYEQYF.